This T cell receptor beta chain was captured in a study of cytomegalovirus exposure and HLA in healthy donors. PCR involved 60 Vbeta and 13 Jbeta primers. Repertoires were generated with immunoSEQ multiplex PCR, while TCRdb's copy carries only in-frame clones and drops some. This table has more than 110,000 clones, roughly 71% appearing once. On this clone: The target antigen is unknown.

Trimming cost V 1 base and J 3 bases; bases outside gene matches: 4. This CDR3 spans 17 amino acids. From germline, CDR1 is LNHDA and CDR2 SQIVND (reference sequence). Overall study findings and caveats: Of the V segments, some could not be distinguished, including TRBV6-2 and TRBV6-3, and were excluded.

The clonotype was recovered from a man aged 25-45 years in good health and CMV-seronegative. The specimen sequenced was PBMCs. The chain couples TRBV19 to TRBJ2-2, with 11 bases aligning to TRBD1. CDR3 protein: CASSIARTGGDTGELFF. The CDR3 DNA follows: TGTGCCAGTAGTATAGCCCGGACAGGGGGCGACACCGGGGAGCTGTTTTTT. Full variable domain (rest looked up from reference TRBV19 and TRBJ2-2): DGGITQSPKYLFRKEGQNVTLSCEQNLNHDAMYWYRQDPGQGLRLIYYSQIVNDFQKGDIAEGYSVSREKKESFPLTVTSAQKNPTAFYLCASSIARTGGDTGELFFGEGSRLTVL.